This TCR beta chain was captured in a study of blood T cells in healthy people across ages. General study findings and limits: Significant beta diversity loss was already apparent by age around 40, declining roughly linearly.

There are a few counts of this clonotype. The target antigen is unknown. Sample-barcoded 5' priming and a J-beta primer mix drove a second PCR of roughly 6 to 12 cycles. TCRdb reanalysed the 5' RACE reads using MiXCR and keeps one entry per CDR3 protein. This sample has about a million distinct CDR3 sequences, with just over 50% found just once. The CDR3 runs 15 residues. Germline values: CDR1 SGHAT, CDR2 FQNNGV. V was shortened by 4 bases and J by 4 bases, with 15 bases between the two germline ends. Individuals who donated were healthy Caucasians from Russia aged about 6 to 90. The source material was blood. V gene TRBV11-2 combines with J gene TRBJ2-3; possibly TRBD1 or TRBD2 for D (6 bases each). The sequence came from a woman aged 55-69 years in good health. In DNA, the CDR3 is TGTGCCAGCAGCTGGGGGGACAAATTGTCAGATACGCAGTATTTT. As protein: CASSWGDKLSDTQYF.